This T cell receptor (beta chain) originates from a study of response to subunit inactivated influenza vaccine. Study-wide results and caveats: T cells newly recruited by each seasonal influenza vaccination are few, the authors suggested.

CDR3 length: 12 amino acids. Deletions cut 4 bases from V and 5 bases from J, with 11 bases between. The germline gives CDR1 SQVTM, CDR2 ANQGSEA. TCRdb reanalysed the RT-PCR reads using MiXCR and keeps one entry per CDR3 protein. The sample lists fewer than 800,000 distinct CDR3 sequences; approximately 15% were seen once. With regard to this clonotype: What it recognizes is unknown.

The receptor was isolated from a man over 45 who received an inactivated influenza vaccine. The source material was PBMCs from blood, sampled 11 to 12 days after vaccination. The chain uses TRBV29-1 and TRBJ2-5; D tentatively fits TRBD1 or TRBD2 (5 bases each). DNA of the CDR3: TGCAGCGTTGCCCAGGGAGCGGAGACCCAGTACTTC. Protein: CSVAQGAETQYF.